Below are 32 T cell receptor gamma chains sequenced from a single sample in a study of Vδ1+ human thymocytes (dated by TCRdb to the late 2010s). Points the paper makes about the study in general: Thymic TRG and TRD repertoires appeared highly polyclonal with Gaussian CDR3 length distributions, unlike oligoclonal peripheral blood repertoires.

Data came from an Illumina MiSeq. RNA extraction was carried out with the RNeasy mini kit, and reverse transcription was then done using Superscript III. Multiplex PCR was used to generate CDR3 amplicons, with pooled V-gene forward primers and a constant-region reverse primer carrying Illumina adaptor overhangs. Identical DNA sequences were merged into single rows after TCRdb reprocessed the public reads with CATT. This sample lists roughly 30,000 gamma-chain clones; roughly a fifth were detected once. The ten largest account for 1.8% of the sample. These receptors have no identified antigens. Sequenced: Vdelta1+ gamma-delta thymocytes from the thymus. The cell subset or site label, as the study defines it: FACS-sorted CD3+ TCRalphabeta- TCRVdelta1+ TCRVdelta2- thymocytes. The source of these receptors is a boy less than two years old who had congenital heart surgery.

V is TRGV2 and J is TRGJ1 or TRGJ2. The J segment lost 4 bases and the V segment lost 5 bases, leaving 11 bases of the junction unmatched. Per germline, CDR1 EGSNGY and CDR2 YDSYNSKV. CDR3 length: 14 residues. This CDR3 is CATWAPRAYYKKLF. CDR3 bases: TGTGCCACCTGGGCTCCGCGAGCATATTATAAGAAACTCTTT.

This clone was seen more than once but under ten times. The chain combines TRGV5 with TRGJP1. The ends lost 9 bases at V and 5 bases at J; junction bases unmatched: 0. The CDR3 length is 10 residues. Germline V CDR1 and CDR2: VINAFY, YDVSNSKD. CDR3 region: CATTGWFKIF. DNA of the CDR3: TGTGCCACCACTGGTTGGTTCAAGATATTT.

The V gene is TRGV5, the J gene TRGJ1 or TRGJ2. The CDR3 extends over 14 amino acids. V was pared by 3 bases and J by 0 bases, with 5 bases of the junction left unmatched. Per germline, CDR1 VINAFY and CDR2 YDVSNSKD. This CDR3 reads CATWDVLNYYKKLF. CDR3 DNA sequence: TGTGCCACCTGGGACGTTTTGAATTATTATAAGAAACTCTTT.

V is TRGV2 and J is TRGJ1 or TRGJ2. Unmatched junction bases numbered 9, after V lost 2 bases and J lost 11 bases. This CDR3 contains 12 residues. Per the germline V gene, CDR1 is EGSNGY and CDR2 is YDSYNSKV. In nucleotides, the CDR3 is TGTGCCACCTGGGACGTTGTGTTGGAGAAACTCTTT. Protein product: CATWDVVLEKLF.

The V gene is TRGV9, the J gene TRGJ1 or TRGJ2. Germline CDR1 and CDR2: GITISATS and ISYDGTV (reference sequence). Unmatched junction bases numbered 8, after V lost 0 bases and J lost 6 bases. The CDR3 spans 14 residues. DNA for the CDR3: TGTGCCTTGTGGGAGGTGGGGTGGATTTATAAGAAACTCTTT. Protein: CALWEVGWIYKKLF.

This clone is medium-sized in the sample. J is TRGJ1 or TRGJ2 and V is TRGV4. The germline V gene has CDR1 EGSTGY and CDR2 YDSYTSSV. The CDR3 runs 12 residues. V dropped 3 bases and J dropped 5; count of bases not matched to a gene: 4. CDR3 coding DNA: TGTGCCACCTGGGATCGGGATTATAAGAAACTCTTT. Protein sequence: CATWDRDYKKLF.

The rearrangement uses TRGV9 and TRGJ1 or TRGJ2. Trimming at V came to 3 bases and at J to 4 bases, leaving 15 bases not matched to a gene. Germline assignment: CDR1 GITISATS and CDR2 ISYDGTV (reference sequence). The CDR3 covers 16 residues. The CDR3 loop is CALWETNEVRYYKKLF. In nucleotides, the CDR3 is TGTGCCTTGTGGGAGACCAATGAGGTGCGATATTATAAGAAACTCTTT.

This clone was observed a few times. This specimen includes other DNA sequences encoding the same CDR3. The V call is TRGV4, the J call TRGJ1 or TRGJ2. This CDR3 has 13 amino acids. The junction had 5 bases not matched to a gene; V was cut back by 0 bases and J by 6 bases. CDR1 and CDR2 from the germline V gene are EGSTGY and YDSYTSSV. The CDR3 protein is CATWDGLAYKKLF. In DNA, the CDR3 is TGTGCCACCTGGGATGGGCTTGCTTATAAGAAACTCTTT.

On this clone: This could be a read error, since a much larger clone is one nucleotide away. The chain has TRGV9 and TRGJ1 or TRGJ2. With V trimmed by 5 bases and J by 5 bases, 3 bases remained unmatched. Germline assignment: CDR1 GITISATS and CDR2 ISYDGTV (reference sequence). The CDR3 spans 11 residues. CDR3 DNA: TGTGCCTTGTGGGCTAATTATAAGAAACTCTTT. Translated: CALWANYKKLF.

This clone was detected only a few times. A junction boundary mismatches the germline segment, possibly from a read error. The chain carries TRGV9 and TRGJ1 or TRGJ2. CDR1 GITISATS and CDR2 ISYDGTV come from the germline V gene (reference sequence). CDR3 length: 12 amino acids. CDR3 sequence reads: CALWEIRRKKLF. The CDR3 DNA sequence: TGTGCCTTGTGGGAGATTCGGCGGAAGAAACTCTTC.

The gene calls are TRGV3 and TRGJ1 or TRGJ2. This CDR3 contains 13 residues. The V and J ends lost 3 bases and 5 bases, in that order; junction bases with no gene match: 7. Germline CDR1 VTNTFY, CDR2 YDVSTARD (reference sequence). CDR3 coding DNA: TGTGCCACCTGGGACTTTCGTCATTATAAGAAACTCTTT. This translates into CATWDFRHYKKLF.

This clone turned up a few times. The chain combines TRGV4 with TRGJ1 or TRGJ2. The CDR3 loop spans 12 amino acids. Trimming removed 0 bases from V and 8 bases from J; junction bases left unmatched: 4. The V gene's germline CDR1 is EGSTGY and CDR2 YDSYTSSV. CDR3 protein: CATWDGDDKKLF. The CDR3 DNA reads as TGTGCCACCTGGGATGGGGACGATAAGAAACTCTTT.

This clone was seen a few times. The chain recombines TRGV9 with TRGJ1 or TRGJ2. The V gene end was trimmed by 6 bases and the J gene end by 4 bases; junction bases not matched to a gene: 6. This CDR3 spans 12 amino acids. CDR1 is GITISATS and CDR2 is ISYDGTV in the germline V gene (reference sequence). CDR3 amino acids: CALWWGYYKKLF. As DNA, the CDR3 is TGTGCCTTGTGGTGGGGATATTATAAGAAACTCTTT.

This clone was detected a few times. The V gene is TRGV9, the J gene TRGJP. The CDR3 contains 13 residues. Germline V lookup: CDR1 GITISATS, CDR2 ISYDGTV (reference sequence). The J segment lost 7 bases and the V segment lost 12 bases, leaving 6 bases of the junction unmatched. The CDR3 reads CAAFELGKKIKVF. CDR3 DNA: TGTGCCGCGTTCGAGTTGGGCAAAAAAATCAAGGTATTT.

The gene calls are TRGV4 and TRGJ1 or TRGJ2. Trimming took 0 bases from V and 3 from J; bases not matched to a gene: 14. Germline V gives CDR1 EGSTGY, CDR2 YDSYTSSV. The CDR3 consists of 17 residues. CDR3: CATWDGPNRAGYYKKLF. The CDR3 region has the DNA TGTGCCACCTGGGATGGGCCTAACCGAGCGGGTTATTATAAGAAACTCTTT.

To note about this clone: Other DNA sequences from this sample encode an identical CDR3 as well. The rearrangement links TRGV4 to TRGJ1 or TRGJ2. CDR1 and CDR2 from the germline V gene are EGSTGY and YDSYTSSV. Germline trimming cut 0 bases from V and 5 bases from J; bases unmatched to any gene: 4. The CDR3 covers 13 residues. CDR3 residues: CATWDGRDYKKLF. The CDR3 coding sequence is TGTGCCACCTGGGATGGGCGAGATTATAAGAAACTCTTT.

This clone was counted only a few times. This clone may be a read error of a much larger clone one base away. The chain uses TRGV8 and TRGJ1 or TRGJ2. Germline assignment: CDR1 VENAVY and CDR2 YDSYNSRV. V shed 4 bases, J shed 5 bases, and the junction held 5 bases outside the gene matches. The length of the CDR3 is 12 residues. This chain's CDR3 is CATWERNYKKLF. The CDR3 DNA sequence: TGTGCCACCTGGGAAAGGAATTATAAGAAACTCTTT.

This rearrangement joins TRGV5 to TRGJ1 or TRGJ2. V lost 0 bases and J lost 4; bases outside the gene matches: 6. The CDR3 totals 14 residues. The germline V gene encodes CDR1 VINAFY and CDR2 YDVSNSKD. The CDR3 protein is CATWDRHRYYKKLF. The CDR3, as DNA: TGTGCCACCTGGGACAGGCATAGGTATTATAAGAAACTCTTT.

This clone turned up a few times. Other DNA sequences in this sample translate to the same CDR3. The V and J genes are TRGV9 and TRGJ1 or TRGJ2. J gave up 4 bases and V 2 bases, and 5 bases lay outside the gene matches. Germline lookup yields CDR1 GITISATS and CDR2 ISYDGTV (reference sequence). The length of the CDR3 is 13 residues. CDR3 DNA: TGTGCCTTGTGGGAGGGCCGCTATTATAAGAAACTCTTT. Translation: CALWEGRYYKKLF.

This clone was counted a few times. The chain has TRGV2 and TRGJP2. This CDR3 has 14 residues. V dropped 0 bases and J dropped 6; count of bases not matched to a gene: 4. Germline values: CDR1 EGSNGY, CDR2 YDSYNSKV. Written as DNA, the CDR3 is TGTGCCACCTGGGACGGGCAGGGTGATTGGATCAAGACGTTT. Translated: CATWDGQGDWIKTF.

This clone was found a few times. V and J are TRGV5 and TRGJ1 or TRGJ2. The CDR3 consists of 13 residues. CDR1 is VINAFY and CDR2 is YDVSNSKD in the germline V gene. The J segment lost 6 bases and the V segment lost 3 bases, leaving 8 bases of the junction unmatched. The CDR3 DNA reads TGTGCCACCTGGGACTTAAGCCTTTATAAGAAACTCTTT. It encodes CATWDLSLYKKLF.

A few counts support this clone. The same CDR3 also results from other DNA sequences found in this sample. The rearrangement uses TRGV9 and TRGJP. CDR3 size: 14 residues. Germline V gene data show CDR1 as GITISATS and CDR2 as ISYDGTV (reference sequence). V gave up 6 bases and J gave up 6 bases; unmatched junction bases: 2. CDR3 DNA: TGTGCCTTGTGGCGAGAGTTGGGCAAAAAAATCAAGGTATTT. Its translation is CALWRELGKKIKVF.

This clone was seen only a few times. This rearrangement joins TRGV5 to TRGJ1 or TRGJ2. CDR1 is VINAFY, CDR2 YDVSNSKD, per germline. V gave up 0 bases and J gave up 12 bases; unmatched junction bases: 8. The length of the CDR3 is 12 residues. The CDR3: CATWDRCVRKLF. CDR3 DNA sequence: TGTGCCACCTGGGACAGGTGTGTTCGGAAACTCTTT.

The chain uses TRGV2 and TRGJ1 or TRGJ2. Germline-derived CDR1 and CDR2 are EGSNGY and YDSYNSKV. V lost 1 base and J lost 9; bases outside the gene matches: 9. This CDR3 contains 13 residues. CDR3 amino acids: CATWDGDLTKKLF. CDR3 in DNA: TGTGCCACCTGGGACGGCGACCTGACTAAGAAACTCTTT.

This clone has only a few counts. The same CDR3 is also encoded by other DNA sequences in this sample. The rearrangement joins TRGV8 to TRGJP1. V shed 5 bases and J 8 bases; nucleotides not matched to a gene: 5. This CDR3 spans 12 amino acids. Germline assignment: CDR1 VENAVY and CDR2 YDSYNSRV. CDR3 in amino acids: CATWGTGWFKIF. The CDR3, as DNA: TGTGCCACCTGGGGGACCGGTTGGTTCAAGATATTT.

This chain uses TRGV4 with TRGJ1 or TRGJ2. V lost 0 bases and J lost 10; bases outside the gene matches: 12. There are 14 residues in the CDR3. Looked up from germline, CDR1 is EGSTGY and CDR2 is YDSYTSSV. DNA for the CDR3: TGTGCCACCTGGGATGGGCTCCGGGCGCGGAAGAAACTCTTT. It translates to CATWDGLRARKKLF.

The chain is built from TRGV4 and TRGJ1 or TRGJ2. The germline V gene encodes CDR1 EGSTGY and CDR2 YDSYTSSV. After removal of 7 bases from V and 12 bases from J, the junction contained 9 bases not matched to a gene. The CDR3 loop spans 10 amino acids. CDR3 bases: TGTGCCACCTGTATGGGGGGGAAACTCTTT. Amino acid sequence: CATCMGGKLF.

About this clone: Other DNA sequences from this sample encode an identical CDR3 as well. V and J are TRGV9 and TRGJ1 or TRGJ2. The CDR3 contains 12 residues. The junction had 6 bases not matched to a gene; V was cut back by 1 base and J by 9 bases. Germline CDR1 is GITISATS and CDR2 is ISYDGTV (reference sequence). Written as DNA, the CDR3 is TGTGCCTTGTGGGAGGTCTCCTTTAAGAAACTCTTT. Translating it yields CALWEVSFKKLF.

This clone turned up a few times. A much larger clone lies a single base off, so this may be a read error. The same CDR3 can be traced to other DNA sequences in this sample. V and J are TRGV9 and TRGJ1 or TRGJ2. The CDR3 runs 11 residues. The V segment lost 5 bases and the J segment 4 bases; nucleotides outside the gene matches: 2. Germline V gene sequence: CDR1 GITISATS, CDR2 ISYDGTV (reference sequence). Here the CDR3 DNA reads TGTGCCTTGTGGGTCTATTATAAGAAACTCTTT. Translation: CALWVYYKKLF.

The chain links TRGV4 to TRGJP1. Germline CDR1 is EGSTGY and CDR2 is YDSYTSSV. V dropped 5 bases and J dropped 2; count of bases not matched to a gene: 14. The CDR3 is made up of 17 amino acids. DNA of the CDR3: TGTGCCACCTGGGCTACTAATCCCCAGACCACTGGTTGGTTCAAGATATTT. Its translation is CATWATNPQTTGWFKIF.

This clone was seen only a few times. This chain uses TRGV5 with TRGJ1 or TRGJ2. The CDR3 runs 12 residues. CDR1 VINAFY and CDR2 YDVSNSKD come from the germline V gene. With 2 bases clipped from V and 12 bases from J, the junction kept 10 bases outside the gene matches. CDR3 in amino acids: CATWDKESGKLF. The CDR3 DNA reads TGTGCCACCTGGGACAAGGAATCTGGGAAACTCTTT.

This clone turned up a few times. This chain links TRGV4 with TRGJ1 or TRGJ2. The CDR3 has 12 residues. With 6 bases clipped from V and 5 bases from J, the junction kept 7 bases outside the gene matches. Germline loops: CDR1 EGSTGY, CDR2 YDSYTSSV. The CDR3 bases are TGTGCCACCTGGATCTACGATTATAAGAAACTCTTT. This sequence encodes CATWIYDYKKLF.